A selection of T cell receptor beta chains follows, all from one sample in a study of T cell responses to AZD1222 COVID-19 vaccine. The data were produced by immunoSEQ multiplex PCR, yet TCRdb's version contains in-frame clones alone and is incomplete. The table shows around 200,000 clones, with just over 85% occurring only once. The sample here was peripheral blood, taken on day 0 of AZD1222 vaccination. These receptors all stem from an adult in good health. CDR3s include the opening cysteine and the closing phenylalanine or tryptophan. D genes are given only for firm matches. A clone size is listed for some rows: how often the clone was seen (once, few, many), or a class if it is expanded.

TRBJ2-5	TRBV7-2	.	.	TGTGCCAGCAGCTTAGATGAGGTGGGATACTCACAAGAGACCCAGTACTTC	CASSLDEVGYSQETQYF
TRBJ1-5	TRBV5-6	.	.	TGTGCCAGCAGCTTGGAAGGCCCCAATCAGCCCCAGCATTTT	CASSLEGPNQPQHF
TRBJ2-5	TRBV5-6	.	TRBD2	TGTGCCAGCAGCCCGCCCAGGCGGGGGGAAGAGACCCAGTACTTC	CASSPPRRGEETQYF
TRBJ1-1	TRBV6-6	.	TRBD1	TGTGCCAGCAGCAACGCGGGACAGGGAAGCACTGAAGCTTTCTTT	CASSNAGQGSTEAFF
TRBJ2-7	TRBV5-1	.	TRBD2	TGCGCCAGCAGCTTGGGGGTAGCGGGGCCCTACGAGCAGTACTTC	CASSLGVAGPYEQYF
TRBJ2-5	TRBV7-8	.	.	TGTGCCAGCAGCTTAGTGAGTCTGGAGACCCAGTACTTC	CASSLVSLETQYF
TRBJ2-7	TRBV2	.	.	TGTGCCAGCAGGGACTCCCCCTACGAGCAGTACTTC	CASRDSPYEQYF
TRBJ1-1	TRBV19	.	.	TGTGCCAGTAGTATCAGAGGACGGAAGAACACTGAAGCTTTCTTT	CASSIRGRKNTEAFF
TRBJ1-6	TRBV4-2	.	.	TGTGCCAGCAGCCAAGCCGGACGGGATAATTCACCCCTCCACTTT	CASSQAGRDNSPLHF
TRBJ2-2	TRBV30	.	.	TGTGCCTGGAGTGTACTTAGGGACGGGGAGCTGTTTTTT	CAWSVLRDGELFF
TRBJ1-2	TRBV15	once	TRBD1	TGTGCCACCAGCAGAGTTCGACAGGGGAGTGGCTACACCTTC	CATSRVRQGSGYTF
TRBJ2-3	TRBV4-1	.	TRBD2	TGCGCCAGCAGCCACCCGCTAGCGGGGGGGCAGGGAGATACGCAGTATTTT	CASSHPLAGGQGDTQYF
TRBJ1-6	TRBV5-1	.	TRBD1	TGCGCCAGCAGCTTGGCCACGGACAGGGCTAATTCACCCCTCCACTTT	CASSLATDRANSPLHF
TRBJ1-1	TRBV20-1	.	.	TGCAGTGCTAGAATCGACAGTGAAGCTTTCTTT	CSARIDSEAFF
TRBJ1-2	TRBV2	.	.	TGTGCCAGCAGTGAAGCAGTCGGTTTGAGGGGCTACACCTTC	CASSEAVGLRGYTF
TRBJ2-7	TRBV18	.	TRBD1	TGTGCCAGCTCTCCCACTGGACAGGGCTTATACGAGCAGTACTTC	CASSPTGQGLYEQYF
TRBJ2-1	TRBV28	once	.	TGTGCCAGCAGATCCAATAACAATGAGCAGTTCTTC	CASRSNNNEQFF
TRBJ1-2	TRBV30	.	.	TGTGCCTGGGGACAGATCTATGGCTACACCTTC	CAWGQIYGYTF
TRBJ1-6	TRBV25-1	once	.	TGTGCCAGCAGAATTGGGGCCAATTCACCCCTCCACTTT	CASRIGANSPLHF
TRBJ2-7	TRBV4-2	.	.	TGTGCCAGCAGCCAAGACAAGGCTAGCCTATCCTACGAGCAGTACTTC	CASSQDKASLSYEQYF
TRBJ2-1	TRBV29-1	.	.	TGCAGCGTTGAAAGGTTAGATGAGCAGTTCTTC	CSVERLDEQFF
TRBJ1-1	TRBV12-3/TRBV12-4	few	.	TGTGCCAGCAGTTTGGGGGGGCACACTGAAGCTTTCTTT	CASSLGGHTEAFF
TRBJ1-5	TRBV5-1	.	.	TGCGCCAGCAGCCCAACAGGGAATCAGCCCCAGCATTTT	CASSPTGNQPQHF
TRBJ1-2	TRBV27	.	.	TGTGCCAGCAGTTTATCGCTTAGGGGAGGAATGAACTATGGCTACACCTTC	CASSLSLRGGMNYGYTF
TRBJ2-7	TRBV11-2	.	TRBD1	TGTGCCAGCAGCATAGGACAGGTTTCCTACGAGCAGTACTTC	CASSIGQVSYEQYF
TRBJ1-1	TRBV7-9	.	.	TGTGCCAGCAGCTCGAAGATAAACACTGAAGCTTTCTTT	CASSSKINTEAFF
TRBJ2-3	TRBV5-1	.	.	TGCGCCAGCAGCTGGGATCCAGGGAGACGGGGGCGCAGCACAGATACGCAGTATTTT	CASSWDPGRRGRSTDTQYF
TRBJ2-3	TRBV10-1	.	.	TGCGCCAGCAGAGCCCTGGACTGCCTGAGTTTT	CASRALDCLSF
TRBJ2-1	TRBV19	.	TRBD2	TGTGCCAGTAATAGCGGGACCTCCTACAATGAGCAGTTCTTC	CASNSGTSYNEQFF
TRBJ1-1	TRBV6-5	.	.	TGTGCCAGCAGAAGGGAGATTACAGTGAACACTGAAGCTTTCTTT	CASRREITVNTEAFF
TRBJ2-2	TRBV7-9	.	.	TGTGCCAGCAGCGGCCCCGGGCCCACCGGGGAGCTGTTTTTT	CASSGPGPTGELFF
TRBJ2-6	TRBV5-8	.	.	TGTGCCAGCAGCCGGGGAATTCCCTCTGGGGCCAACGTCCTGACTTTC	CASSRGIPSGANVLTF
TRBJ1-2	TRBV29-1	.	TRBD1	TGCAGCGTAAACGACAGGGACGGCTACACCTTC	CSVNDRDGYTF
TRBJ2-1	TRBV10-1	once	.	TGCGCCAGCAGTGTAAGGGGTTCCTACAATGAGCAGTTCTTC	CASSVRGSYNEQFF
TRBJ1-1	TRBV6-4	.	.	TGTGCCAGCAGAGGGGCGGGGGAGGCTGAAGCTTTCTTT	CASRGAGEAEAFF
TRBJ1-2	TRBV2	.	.	TGTGCCAGTCAGGCGTTTGGGGACTATGGCTACACCTTC	CASQAFGDYGYTF
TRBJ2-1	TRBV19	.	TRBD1	TGTGCCAGTAACCCGGACAGGAGCTCCTACAATGAGCAGTTCTTC	CASNPDRSSYNEQFF
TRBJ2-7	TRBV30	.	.	TGTGCCTGGAGAGGACAGGACTACTCCTACGAGCAGTACTTC	CAWRGQDYSYEQYF
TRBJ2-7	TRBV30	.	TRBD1	TGTGCCTGGAGTGGGGGACAGCTTTCCTACGAGCAGTACTTC	CAWSGGQLSYEQYF
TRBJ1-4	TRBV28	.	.	TGTGCCAGCACTAAGGGGGGGTTGAATGAAAAACTGTTTTTT	CASTKGGLNEKLFF
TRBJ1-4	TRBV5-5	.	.	TGTGCCAGCACCCTGGGGACAACTAATGAAAAACTGTTTTTT	CASTLGTTNEKLFF
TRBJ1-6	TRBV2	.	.	TGTGCCAGCAGTGAACGGACCGCCCGGGGCAATTCACCCCTCCACTTT	CASSERTARGNSPLHF
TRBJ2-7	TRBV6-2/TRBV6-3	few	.	TGTGCCAGCAGCCTTCGGGTCCGAGAGCAGTACTTC	CASSLRVREQYF
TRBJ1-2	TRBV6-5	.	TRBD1	TGTGCCAGCAGTACCCGACAGGGACACTATGGCTACACCTTC	CASSTRQGHYGYTF
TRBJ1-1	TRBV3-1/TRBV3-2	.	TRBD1	TGTGCCAGCAGCCAGAGACAGGGAGTGGCTTTCTTT	CASSQRQGVAFF
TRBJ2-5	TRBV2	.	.	TGTGCCAGCAGTGAAGGTTTCACCGAAGAGACCCAGTACTTC	CASSEGFTEETQYF
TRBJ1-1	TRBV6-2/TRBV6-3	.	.	TGTGCCAGCAGTCTCCTAAAATCCACTGAAGCTTTCTTT	CASSLLKSTEAFF
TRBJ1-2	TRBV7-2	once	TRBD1	TGTGCCAGCAGCTTTGGGGACAGGGTCGGCTACACCTTC	CASSFGDRVGYTF
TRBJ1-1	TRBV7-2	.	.	TGTGCCAGCACCCTCAGGGTGAAGACTGAAGCTTTCTTT	CASTLRVKTEAFF
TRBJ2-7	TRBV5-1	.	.	TGCGCCAGCAGTCCTCCGTTCTCTGTGACCTACGAGCAGTACTTC	CASSPPFSVTYEQYF
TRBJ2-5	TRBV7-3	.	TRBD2	TGTGCCAGCAGCCCCCTTCCGGGGGGGCAAGAGACCCAGTACTTC	CASSPLPGGQETQYF
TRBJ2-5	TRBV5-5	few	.	TGTGCCAGCAGCTTCTGGGGGCAAGAGACCCAGTACTTC	CASSFWGQETQYF
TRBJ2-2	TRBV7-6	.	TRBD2	TGTGCCAGCAGCTTCATCACGGGGGGCACCGGGGAGCTGTTTTTT	CASSFITGGTGELFF
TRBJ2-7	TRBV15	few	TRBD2	TGTGCCACCGGGAAAGGGAGGCGGGGGGTATCCTCCTACGAGCAGTACTTC	CATGKGRRGVSSYEQYF
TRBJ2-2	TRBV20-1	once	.	TGCAGTGCTAGTGTAGGGGGGAACACCGGGGAGCTGTTTTTT	CSASVGGNTGELFF
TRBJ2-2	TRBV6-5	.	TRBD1	TGTGCCAGCAGGTACAGGGGGAACATCGGGGAGCTGTTTTTT	CASRYRGNIGELFF
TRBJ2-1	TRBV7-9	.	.	TGTGCCAGCAGCTCTGGCAGAGGTGAGCAGTTCTTC	CASSSGRGEQFF
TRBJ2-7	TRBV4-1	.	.	TGCGCCAGCAGCCAAGTGGGGGGGGCGGGCTACGAGCAGTACTTC	CASSQVGGAGYEQYF
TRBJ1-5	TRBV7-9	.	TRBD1	TGTGCCAGCAGCTTAAGCGGGGGGACAGGGCCAAATCAGCCCCAGCATTTT	CASSLSGGTGPNQPQHF
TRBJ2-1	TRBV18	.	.	TGTGCCAGCTCACCCATAATATTAATCAATGAGCAGTTCTTC	CASSPIILINEQFF